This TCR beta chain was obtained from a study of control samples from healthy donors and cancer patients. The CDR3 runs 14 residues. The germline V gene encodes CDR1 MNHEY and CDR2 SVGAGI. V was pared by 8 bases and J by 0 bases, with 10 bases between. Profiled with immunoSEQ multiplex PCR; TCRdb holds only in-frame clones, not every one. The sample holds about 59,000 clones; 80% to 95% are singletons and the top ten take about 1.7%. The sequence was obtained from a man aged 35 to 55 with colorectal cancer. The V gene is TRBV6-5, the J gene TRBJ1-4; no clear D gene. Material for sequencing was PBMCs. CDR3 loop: CASRFGATNEKLFF. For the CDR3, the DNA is TGTGCCAGCCGCTTTGGGGCAACTAATGAAAAACTGTTTTTT.